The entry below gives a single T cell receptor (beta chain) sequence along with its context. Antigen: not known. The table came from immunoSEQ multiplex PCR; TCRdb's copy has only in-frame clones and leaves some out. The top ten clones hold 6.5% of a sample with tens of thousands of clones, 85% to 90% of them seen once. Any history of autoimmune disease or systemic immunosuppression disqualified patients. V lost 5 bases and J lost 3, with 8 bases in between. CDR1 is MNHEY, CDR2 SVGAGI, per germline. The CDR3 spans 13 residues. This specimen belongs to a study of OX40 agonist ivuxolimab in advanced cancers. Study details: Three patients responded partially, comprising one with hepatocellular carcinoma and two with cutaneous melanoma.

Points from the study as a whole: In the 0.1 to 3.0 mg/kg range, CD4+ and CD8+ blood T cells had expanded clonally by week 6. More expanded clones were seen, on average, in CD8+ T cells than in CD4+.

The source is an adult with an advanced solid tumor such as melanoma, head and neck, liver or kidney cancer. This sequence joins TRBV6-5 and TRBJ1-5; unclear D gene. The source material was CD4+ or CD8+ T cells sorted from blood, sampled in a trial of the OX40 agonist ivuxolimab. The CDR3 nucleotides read TGTGCCAGCAGTGAGTGGGCCAATCAGCCCCAGCATTTT. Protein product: CASSEWANQPQHF.